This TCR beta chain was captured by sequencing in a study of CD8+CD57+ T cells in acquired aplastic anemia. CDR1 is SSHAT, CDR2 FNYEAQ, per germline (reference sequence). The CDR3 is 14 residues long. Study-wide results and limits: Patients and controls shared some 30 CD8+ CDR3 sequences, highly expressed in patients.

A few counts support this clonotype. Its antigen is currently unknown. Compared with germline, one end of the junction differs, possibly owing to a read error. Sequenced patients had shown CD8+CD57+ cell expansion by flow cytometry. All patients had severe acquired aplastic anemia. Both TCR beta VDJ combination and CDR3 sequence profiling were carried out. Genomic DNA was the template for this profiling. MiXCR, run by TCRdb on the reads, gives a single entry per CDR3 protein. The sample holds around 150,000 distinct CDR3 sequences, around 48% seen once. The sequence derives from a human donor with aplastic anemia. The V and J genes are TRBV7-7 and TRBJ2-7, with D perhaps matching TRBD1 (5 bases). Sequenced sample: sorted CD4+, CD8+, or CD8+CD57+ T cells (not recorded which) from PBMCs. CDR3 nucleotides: TGTGCTAGCAGCCCCCGGTGGGGCATCCACGAGCAGTACTTC. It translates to CASSPRWGIHEQYF.